This T cell receptor beta chain stems from a study of shared clonotypes between healthy human individuals. Germline V gene lookup returns CDR1 SGHVS and CDR2 FQNEAQ. CDR3 length: 16 amino acids. Trimming shortened V by 1 base and J by 2 bases, and 12 bases separated the two germline ends. The protocol was immunoSEQ multiplex PCR, while the TCRdb copy is restricted to in-frame clones and leaves out a portion. Here the sample spans roughly 2,300,000 clones, 85% to 95% being singletons. Sequences were obtained from naive CD4+ T cells from PBMCs. The subset: CD45RA+ positively selected. The chain couples TRBV7-8 to TRBJ1-5, with a possible D match to TRBD1 (5 bases). The source is a young man in good health. Some clones in this sample may be carry-over from other donors' samples. CDR3 nucleotide sequence: TGTGCCAGCAGCTTAGTCGATTTACAGGGCAATCAGCCCCAGCATTTT. Translating it yields CASSLVDLQGNQPQHF.